This TCR beta chain was documented in a study of blood T cell repertoires in COVID-19. Study in general: The United States, Italy and Spain provided the acute and convalescent COVID-19 samples. PBMCs, B-cell-depleted T cells, or T cells provided the cDNA or gDNA that made up the material.

The method was immunoSEQ multiplex PCR; TCRdb's version includes in-frame clones alone and lacks a portion of them. The sample carries roughly 240,000 clones, 86% recorded once. The germline V gene encodes CDR1 LGHNA and CDR2 YNFKEQ. With 2 bases clipped from V and 7 bases from J, the junction kept 14 bases outside the gene matches. This CDR3 has 18 amino acids. The material sequenced was peripheral blood. V and J are TRBV4-2 and TRBJ1-2; TRBD1 matches 12 bases. This sequence was found in a woman aged 55-69 years who had recovered from COVID-19. For the CDR3, the DNA is TGTGCCAGCAGCCAATTAGGGACAGGGGGCGCTTCGAGTGGTGGCTACACCTTC. It specifies CASSQLGTGGASSGGYTF.